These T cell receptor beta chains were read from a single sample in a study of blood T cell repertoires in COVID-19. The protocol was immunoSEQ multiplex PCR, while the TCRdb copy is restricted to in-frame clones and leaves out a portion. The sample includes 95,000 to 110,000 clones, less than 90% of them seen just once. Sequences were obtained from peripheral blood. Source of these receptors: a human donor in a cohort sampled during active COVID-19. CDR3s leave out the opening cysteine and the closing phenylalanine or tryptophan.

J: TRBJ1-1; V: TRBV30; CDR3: AWILTEAF
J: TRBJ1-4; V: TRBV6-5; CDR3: ASTLTATNEKLF
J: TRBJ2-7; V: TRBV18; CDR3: ASSPGQGTYEQY
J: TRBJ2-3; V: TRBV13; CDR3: ASSLRTSGLATQY
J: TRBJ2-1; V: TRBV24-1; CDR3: ATSVSPGTGIHNEQF
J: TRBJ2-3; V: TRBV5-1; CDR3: ASSNSVGDTQY
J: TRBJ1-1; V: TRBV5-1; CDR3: ASSVGGQVGTEAF
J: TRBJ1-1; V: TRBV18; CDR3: ASSPTTGRNTEAF
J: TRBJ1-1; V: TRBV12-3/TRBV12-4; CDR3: ASSWTGGEAF
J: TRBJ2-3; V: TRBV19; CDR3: ASSMGGVGDTDTQY
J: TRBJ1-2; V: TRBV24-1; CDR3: ATSDPGQGYGYT
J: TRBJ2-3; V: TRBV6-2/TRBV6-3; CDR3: ASSTGASSGRGVGTDTQY
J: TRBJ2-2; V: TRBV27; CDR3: ASSFLPAGGVGELF
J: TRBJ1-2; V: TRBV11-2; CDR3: ASSGRRTGGYLGGYT
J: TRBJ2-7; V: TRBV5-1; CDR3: ASSLGTAGYEQY
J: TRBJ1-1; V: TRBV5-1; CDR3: ASSPWTGTTEAF
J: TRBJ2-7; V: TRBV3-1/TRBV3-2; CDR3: ASSQQSQVLAYEQY
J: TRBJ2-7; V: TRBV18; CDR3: ASSGQGNYEQY
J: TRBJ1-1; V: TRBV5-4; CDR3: ASSQQGMNTEAF
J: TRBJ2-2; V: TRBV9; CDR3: ASSVARHRAGELF
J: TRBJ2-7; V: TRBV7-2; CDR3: ASSAGSYEQY
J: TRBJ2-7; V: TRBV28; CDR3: ASNPETSGSLGEQY
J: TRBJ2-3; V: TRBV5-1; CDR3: ASRVDITNTQY